These 28 T cell receptor beta chains were all obtained from the same sample, sequenced in a study of T-cell reconstitution after alpha-beta-depleted transplantation in children. It was with unique molecular identifiers that the TCRbeta library was prepared. TCRdb redid the calling of the PCR reads with MiXCR, one entry per CDR3 protein. This sample yields about 210,000 distinct CDR3 sequences, of which under 20% are seen a single time; about two fifths belongs to the top ten. The material sequenced was PBMCs, mostly from graft donor cells, taken 360 days after TCRalphabeta/CD19-depleted stem cell transplant. These receptors all come from a male patient between 2 and 10 years old who had a stem cell transplant for acute lymphoblastic leukemia, so the T cells may come from the graft donor.

V and J are TRBV7-2 and TRBJ2-7; TRBD1 matches 7 bases. Germline-derived CDR1 and CDR2 are SGHTA and FQGNSA. After removal of 4 bases from V and 1 base from J, the junction contained 7 bases not matched to a gene. The CDR3 spans 15 residues. The CDR3 loop reads CASSYTGVGSYEQYF. The CDR3 nucleotides read TGTGCCAGCAGCTACACAGGGGTGGGTTCCTACGAGCAGTACTTC.

This clonotype was found a few times. V is TRBV7-8 and J is TRBJ2-2; tentative D call: TRBD1 (6 bases). The V end was cut by 3 bases, the J end by 6 bases, with 14 bases between. This CDR3 region has 15 residues. Per the germline V gene, CDR1 is SGHVS and CDR2 is FQNEAQ. The DNA for the CDR3 is TGTGCCAGCAGCTTCCACAGGGAAGACGCCGGGGAGCTGTTTTTT. Its protein is CASSFHREDAGELFF.

The rearrangement links TRBV29-1 to TRBJ2-5; D ambiguous. Trimming removed 4 bases at V and 2 bases at J, with 14 bases between. Germline loops: CDR1 SQVTM, CDR2 ANQGSEA. This CDR3 contains 14 residues. The CDR3 nucleotides are TGCAGCGTTGGCCCACAAGTCGTTCAAGAGACCCAGTACTTC. Protein product: CSVGPQVVQETQYF.

The V gene is TRBV30, the J gene TRBJ1-2, with D tentatively TRBD1 (5 bases). Germline V gene sequence: CDR1 GTSNPN, CDR2 SVGIG (reference sequence). This CDR3 comprises 14 residues. Trimming pared 2 bases from V and 4 bases from J, leaving 14 bases between. The CDR3 reads CAWSPLGESYGYTF. The CDR3 DNA reads as TGTGCCTGGAGTCCTCTGGGGGAGTCCTATGGCTACACCTTC.

This chain links TRBV10-1 with TRBJ2-7, with TRBD1 matching over 11 bases. The CDR3 is 15 amino acids. After removal of 3 bases from V and 1 base from J, the junction contained 2 bases not matched to a gene. Germline CDR1 is WNHNN and CDR2 is SYGVQD (reference sequence). The CDR3 DNA follows: TGCGCCAGCAGTGATGGGACAGGGGGGTCCTACGAGCAGTACTTC. It codes for CASSDGTGGSYEQYF.

This clonotype appeared a few times. The rearrangement joins TRBV5-1 to TRBJ2-7, with D maybe TRBD1 (5 bases). The V gene lost 2 bases and the J gene lost 4 bases, with 16 bases spanning the gap. The CDR3 is 15 residues long. Looked up from germline, CDR1 is SGHRS and CDR2 is YFSETQ. In DNA form, the CDR3 reads TGCGCCAGCAGCTTAGGACACGGAACTGCTTACGAGCAGTACTTC. Protein sequence: CASSLGHGTAYEQYF. Combining the CDR3 with reference TRBV5-1 and TRBJ2-7 gives the whole variable domain KAGVTQTPRYLIKTRGQQVTLSCSPISGHRSVSWYQQTPGQGLQFLFEYFSETQRNKGNFPGRFSGRQFSNSRSEMNVSTLELGDSALYLCASSLGHGTAYEQYFGPGTRLTVT.

The table lists this clonotype with a few counts. The CDR3 region is CANKSGQGFYGYTF. CDR3 nucleotide sequence: TGTGCCAACAAATCGGGACAGGGGTTCTATGGCTACACCTTC. V usage is TRBV6-1 and J usage is TRBJ1-2; 10 nucleotides align to TRBD1. Germline values: CDR1 MNHNS, CDR2 SASEGT. Trimming cost V 10 bases and J 4 bases; bases outside gene matches: 9. This CDR3 has 14 residues.

This chain uses TRBV2 with TRBJ1-4; no firm D call. V lost 4 bases and J 5 bases, leaving 5 bases between the germline ends. Germline CDR1 and CDR2: SNHLY and FYNNEI. The CDR3 is 12 amino acids. The CDR3 region is CASSGVNEKLFF. CDR3 nucleotide sequence: TGTGCCAGCAGTGGGGTGAATGAAAAACTGTTTTTT.

In its sample, this clonotype was seen a few times. The chain carries TRBV7-9 and TRBJ2-6; D is unclear. Germline assignment: CDR1 SEHNR and CDR2 FQNEAQ (reference sequence). The ends were cut back, 5 bases at V and 5 bases at J, with 13 bases in the middle. This CDR3 has 15 residues. CDR3 protein: CASSRMWPWANVLTF. The CDR3 DNA sequence: TGTGCCAGCAGCCGCATGTGGCCATGGGCCAACGTCCTGACTTTC.

The CDR3 DNA reads as TGTGCCAGCAGCTCACTTACGTTTAGCACAGATACGCAGTATTTT. It translates to CASSSLTFSTDTQYF. The rearrangement links TRBV5-5 to TRBJ2-3; D gene unclear. Germline CDR1 and CDR2: SGHKS and YYEKEE (reference sequence). Trimming removed 3 bases from V and 0 bases from J, with 11 bases in between. This CDR3 comprises 15 residues.

This clonotype has just one count. The V gene is TRBV21-1, the J gene TRBJ1-5; the DNA was not compared with TRBD1, the D call given in the table. TRBV21-1 corresponds to a pseudogene. CDR3 size: 14 residues. CDR3 nucleotide sequence: TGTGCCACGCGACAGGGGAACAGCAATCAGCCCCAGCATTTT. Translating it yields CATRQGNSNQPQHF.

This clonotype has only a few counts. The rearrangement joins TRBV20-1 to TRBJ2-7, with D tentatively TRBD2 (6 bases). In germline, CDR1 is DFQATT, CDR2 SNEGSKA (reference sequence). The CDR3 spans 14 residues. The ends were cut back, 5 bases at V and 2 bases at J, with 16 bases in the middle. This chain's CDR3 is CSAHATEGPYEQYF. The DNA for the CDR3 is TGCAGTGCTCATGCGACGGAGGGACCCTACGAGCAGTACTTC.

The gene calls are TRBV28 and TRBJ1-1, with a weak D call TRBD1 (6 bases). The CDR3 runs to 13 residues. The germline V and J ends were trimmed by 6 bases and 4 bases, with 12 bases remaining between them. Per the germline V gene, CDR1 is MDHEN and CDR2 is SYDVKM. CDR3 coding DNA: TGTGCCAGCAGGGAGGGGGTTGCCACTGAAGCTTTCTTT. It specifies CASREGVATEAFF.

This clonotype was found a few times. The chain is built from TRBV5-1 and TRBJ1-2; possible D gene TRBD1, 5 bases. Germline CDR1 SGHRS, CDR2 YFSETQ. Deletions cut 5 bases from V and 8 bases from J, with 13 bases between. There are 12 residues in the CDR3. The CDR3 sequence is CASSRQGQGYTF. Written as DNA, the CDR3 is TGCGCCAGCAGTAGGCAGGGCCAAGGCTACACCTTC.

This clonotype appeared a few times. The genes are TRBV2 and TRBJ2-3; TRBD2 matches at 8 bases. Trimming cost V 7 bases and J 2 bases; bases outside gene matches: 2. The CDR3 runs 13 residues. Germline CDR1 reads SNHLY; CDR2 reads FYNNEI. The CDR3, as DNA: TGTGCCAGCAAGCGGGGGCTCACAGATACGCAGTATTTT. Translating it yields CASKRGLTDTQYF.

This clonotype was seen more than once but under ten times. The chain carries TRBV5-1 and TRBJ2-2, with 9 bases lining up with TRBD2. With V trimmed by 5 bases and J by 2 bases, 7 bases remained unmatched. The CDR3 extends over 16 amino acids. Germline V gene sequence: CDR1 SGHRS, CDR2 YFSETQ. The CDR3: CASRHLTSGNTGELFF. DNA for the CDR3: TGCGCCAGCAGACATCTGACTAGCGGAAACACCGGGGAGCTGTTTTTT.

The chain recombines TRBV6-2 or TRBV6-3 with TRBJ2-7, with 10 bases aligning to TRBD1. This CDR3 region has 15 residues. Germline V lookup: CDR1 MNHEY, CDR2 SVGEGT. Trimming cost V 5 bases and J 7 bases; bases outside gene matches: 11. The chain's CDR3 is CASSAPGQGHGEQYF. The CDR3 DNA reads as TGTGCCAGCAGTGCACCGGGACAGGGGCACGGGGAGCAGTACTTC.

The gene calls are TRBV2 and TRBJ1-3, with D unresolved. CDR1 is SNHLY, CDR2 FYNNEI, per germline. The CDR3 sequence is 15 residues long. Trimming removed 6 bases at V and 0 bases at J, with 12 bases between. The CDR3 nucleotides read TGTGCCAGCAGCATTGTCCATCTCTCTGGAAACACCATATATTTT. It translates to CASSIVHLSGNTIYF. Combining the CDR3 with reference TRBV2 and TRBJ1-3 gives the whole variable domain EPEVTQTPSHQVTQMGQEVILRCVPISNHLYFYWYRQILGQKVEFLVSFYNNEISEKSEIFDDQFSVERPDGSNFTLKIRSTKLEDSAMYFCASSIVHLSGNTIYFGEGSWLTVV.

This clonotype was counted between two and nine times. The rearrangement uses TRBV11-2 and TRBJ2-5; unclear D gene. The V end lost 1 base, the J end lost 5 bases, and 8 bases lay between the germline ends. Germline V gene data show CDR1 as SGHAT and CDR2 as FQNNGV. The CDR3 spans 13 residues. The CDR3 bases are TGTGCCAGCAGCTTAGCCATTTCGGAGACCCAGTACTTC. Its translation is CASSLAISETQYF.

This clonotype was observed a few times. The chain has TRBV6-5 and TRBJ1-1; D remains ambiguous. Germline CDR1 is MNHEY and CDR2 is SVGAGI. Deletions cut 2 bases from V and 3 bases from J, with 13 bases between. The CDR3 runs 15 residues. CDR3 coding DNA: TGTGCCAGCAGTTACACTCCAGAGACCTACACTGAAGCTTTCTTT. Its translation: CASSYTPETYTEAFF.

The chain carries TRBV29-1 and TRBJ1-1; D remains ambiguous. Germline V gene data show CDR1 as SQVTM and CDR2 as ANQGSEA. CDR3 length: 14 amino acids. Trimming stripped 2 bases from V and 0 bases from J, with 10 bases between. CDR3 residues: CSVERAAMNTEAFF. For the CDR3, the DNA is TGCAGCGTTGAAAGGGCAGCCATGAACACTGAAGCTTTCTTT.

This CDR3 is CASSPYRQGGSPLHF. The DNA for the CDR3 is TGTGCCAGCAGTCCCTACCGGCAGGGGGGTTCACCCCTCCACTTT. The V call is TRBV12-3 or TRBV12-4, the J call TRBJ1-6; 7 bases map to TRBD1. V lost 5 bases and J lost 9; bases outside the gene matches: 10. The CDR3 is made up of 15 amino acids.

This clonotype came up a few times. The CDR3 nucleotides are TGCAGTGCTGGGGACAGGGTAACCGGGGAGCTGTTTTTT. It translates to CSAGDRVTGELFF. This rearrangement joins TRBV20-1 to TRBJ2-2, with 9 positions matching TRBD1. J was trimmed by 5 bases and V by 5 bases; bases with no gene match: 3. The germline gives CDR1 DFQATT, CDR2 SNEGSKA (reference sequence). CDR3 length: 13 residues.

This clonotype was found a few times. The rearrangement uses TRBV19 and TRBJ2-4; possible D gene TRBD1, 5 bases. Germline V gene sequence: CDR1 LNHDA, CDR2 SQIVND (reference sequence). V lost 9 bases and J lost 0, with 15 bases in between. This CDR3 has 15 residues. CDR3 nucleotides: TGTGCCAGCTCTACAGGCCAACTAGCCAAAAACATTCAGTACTTC. It specifies CASSTGQLAKNIQYF.

This clonotype was picked up a small number of times. The V call is TRBV6-4, the J call TRBJ2-3; perhaps TRBD1 as D (6 bases). The V end was cut by 2 bases, the J end by 1 base, with 10 bases between. Germline loops: CDR1 MRHNA, CDR2 SNTAGT. The CDR3 spans 15 residues. This chain's CDR3 is CASSDRGKRTDTQYF. In nucleotides, the CDR3 is TGTGCCAGCAGTGACAGGGGGAAGCGCACAGATACGCAGTATTTT.

In its sample, this clonotype was seen a few times. The CDR3: CASSLVTSPVETQYF. Here the CDR3 DNA reads TGTGCCAGCAGCTTAGTTACTTCTCCAGTGGAGACCCAGTACTTC. The chain carries TRBV7-2 and TRBJ2-5; D not resolved. This CDR3 spans 15 amino acids. Germline V CDR1 and CDR2: SGHTA, FQGNSA. Trimming took 1 base from V and 5 from J, leaving 14 bases between them.

J is TRBJ2-2 and V is TRBV5-1, with 8 positions matching TRBD1. Trimming cost V 5 bases and J 9 bases; bases outside gene matches: 9. This CDR3 is 14 amino acids long. CDR1 is SGHRS, CDR2 YFSETQ, per germline. CDR3 nucleotide sequence: TGCGCCAGCAGATGGACAGGGATGGATCGGGAGCTGTTTTTT. Translated: CASRWTGMDRELFF.

V and J are TRBV5-4 and TRBJ2-3; D is uncertain. The CDR3 has 13 amino acids. Trimming took 1 base from V and 3 from J, leaving 6 bases between them. Germline lookup yields CDR1 SGHNT and CDR2 YYREEE (reference sequence). For the CDR3, the DNA is TGTGCCAGCAGCTTGACCGTGACAGATACGCAGTATTTT. As protein: CASSLTVTDTQYF.